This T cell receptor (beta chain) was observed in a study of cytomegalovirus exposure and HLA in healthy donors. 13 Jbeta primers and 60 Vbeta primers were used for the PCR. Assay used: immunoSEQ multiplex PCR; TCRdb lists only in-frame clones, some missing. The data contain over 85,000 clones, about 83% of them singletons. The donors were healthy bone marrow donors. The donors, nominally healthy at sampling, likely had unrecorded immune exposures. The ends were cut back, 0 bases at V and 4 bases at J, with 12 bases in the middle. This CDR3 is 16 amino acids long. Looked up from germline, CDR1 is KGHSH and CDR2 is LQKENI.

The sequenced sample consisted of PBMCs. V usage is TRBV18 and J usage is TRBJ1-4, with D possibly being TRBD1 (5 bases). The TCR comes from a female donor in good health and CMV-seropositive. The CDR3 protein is CASSPPGAGINEKLFF. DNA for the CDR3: TGTGCCAGCTCACCACCCGGGGCGGGGATTAATGAAAAACTGTTTTTT.